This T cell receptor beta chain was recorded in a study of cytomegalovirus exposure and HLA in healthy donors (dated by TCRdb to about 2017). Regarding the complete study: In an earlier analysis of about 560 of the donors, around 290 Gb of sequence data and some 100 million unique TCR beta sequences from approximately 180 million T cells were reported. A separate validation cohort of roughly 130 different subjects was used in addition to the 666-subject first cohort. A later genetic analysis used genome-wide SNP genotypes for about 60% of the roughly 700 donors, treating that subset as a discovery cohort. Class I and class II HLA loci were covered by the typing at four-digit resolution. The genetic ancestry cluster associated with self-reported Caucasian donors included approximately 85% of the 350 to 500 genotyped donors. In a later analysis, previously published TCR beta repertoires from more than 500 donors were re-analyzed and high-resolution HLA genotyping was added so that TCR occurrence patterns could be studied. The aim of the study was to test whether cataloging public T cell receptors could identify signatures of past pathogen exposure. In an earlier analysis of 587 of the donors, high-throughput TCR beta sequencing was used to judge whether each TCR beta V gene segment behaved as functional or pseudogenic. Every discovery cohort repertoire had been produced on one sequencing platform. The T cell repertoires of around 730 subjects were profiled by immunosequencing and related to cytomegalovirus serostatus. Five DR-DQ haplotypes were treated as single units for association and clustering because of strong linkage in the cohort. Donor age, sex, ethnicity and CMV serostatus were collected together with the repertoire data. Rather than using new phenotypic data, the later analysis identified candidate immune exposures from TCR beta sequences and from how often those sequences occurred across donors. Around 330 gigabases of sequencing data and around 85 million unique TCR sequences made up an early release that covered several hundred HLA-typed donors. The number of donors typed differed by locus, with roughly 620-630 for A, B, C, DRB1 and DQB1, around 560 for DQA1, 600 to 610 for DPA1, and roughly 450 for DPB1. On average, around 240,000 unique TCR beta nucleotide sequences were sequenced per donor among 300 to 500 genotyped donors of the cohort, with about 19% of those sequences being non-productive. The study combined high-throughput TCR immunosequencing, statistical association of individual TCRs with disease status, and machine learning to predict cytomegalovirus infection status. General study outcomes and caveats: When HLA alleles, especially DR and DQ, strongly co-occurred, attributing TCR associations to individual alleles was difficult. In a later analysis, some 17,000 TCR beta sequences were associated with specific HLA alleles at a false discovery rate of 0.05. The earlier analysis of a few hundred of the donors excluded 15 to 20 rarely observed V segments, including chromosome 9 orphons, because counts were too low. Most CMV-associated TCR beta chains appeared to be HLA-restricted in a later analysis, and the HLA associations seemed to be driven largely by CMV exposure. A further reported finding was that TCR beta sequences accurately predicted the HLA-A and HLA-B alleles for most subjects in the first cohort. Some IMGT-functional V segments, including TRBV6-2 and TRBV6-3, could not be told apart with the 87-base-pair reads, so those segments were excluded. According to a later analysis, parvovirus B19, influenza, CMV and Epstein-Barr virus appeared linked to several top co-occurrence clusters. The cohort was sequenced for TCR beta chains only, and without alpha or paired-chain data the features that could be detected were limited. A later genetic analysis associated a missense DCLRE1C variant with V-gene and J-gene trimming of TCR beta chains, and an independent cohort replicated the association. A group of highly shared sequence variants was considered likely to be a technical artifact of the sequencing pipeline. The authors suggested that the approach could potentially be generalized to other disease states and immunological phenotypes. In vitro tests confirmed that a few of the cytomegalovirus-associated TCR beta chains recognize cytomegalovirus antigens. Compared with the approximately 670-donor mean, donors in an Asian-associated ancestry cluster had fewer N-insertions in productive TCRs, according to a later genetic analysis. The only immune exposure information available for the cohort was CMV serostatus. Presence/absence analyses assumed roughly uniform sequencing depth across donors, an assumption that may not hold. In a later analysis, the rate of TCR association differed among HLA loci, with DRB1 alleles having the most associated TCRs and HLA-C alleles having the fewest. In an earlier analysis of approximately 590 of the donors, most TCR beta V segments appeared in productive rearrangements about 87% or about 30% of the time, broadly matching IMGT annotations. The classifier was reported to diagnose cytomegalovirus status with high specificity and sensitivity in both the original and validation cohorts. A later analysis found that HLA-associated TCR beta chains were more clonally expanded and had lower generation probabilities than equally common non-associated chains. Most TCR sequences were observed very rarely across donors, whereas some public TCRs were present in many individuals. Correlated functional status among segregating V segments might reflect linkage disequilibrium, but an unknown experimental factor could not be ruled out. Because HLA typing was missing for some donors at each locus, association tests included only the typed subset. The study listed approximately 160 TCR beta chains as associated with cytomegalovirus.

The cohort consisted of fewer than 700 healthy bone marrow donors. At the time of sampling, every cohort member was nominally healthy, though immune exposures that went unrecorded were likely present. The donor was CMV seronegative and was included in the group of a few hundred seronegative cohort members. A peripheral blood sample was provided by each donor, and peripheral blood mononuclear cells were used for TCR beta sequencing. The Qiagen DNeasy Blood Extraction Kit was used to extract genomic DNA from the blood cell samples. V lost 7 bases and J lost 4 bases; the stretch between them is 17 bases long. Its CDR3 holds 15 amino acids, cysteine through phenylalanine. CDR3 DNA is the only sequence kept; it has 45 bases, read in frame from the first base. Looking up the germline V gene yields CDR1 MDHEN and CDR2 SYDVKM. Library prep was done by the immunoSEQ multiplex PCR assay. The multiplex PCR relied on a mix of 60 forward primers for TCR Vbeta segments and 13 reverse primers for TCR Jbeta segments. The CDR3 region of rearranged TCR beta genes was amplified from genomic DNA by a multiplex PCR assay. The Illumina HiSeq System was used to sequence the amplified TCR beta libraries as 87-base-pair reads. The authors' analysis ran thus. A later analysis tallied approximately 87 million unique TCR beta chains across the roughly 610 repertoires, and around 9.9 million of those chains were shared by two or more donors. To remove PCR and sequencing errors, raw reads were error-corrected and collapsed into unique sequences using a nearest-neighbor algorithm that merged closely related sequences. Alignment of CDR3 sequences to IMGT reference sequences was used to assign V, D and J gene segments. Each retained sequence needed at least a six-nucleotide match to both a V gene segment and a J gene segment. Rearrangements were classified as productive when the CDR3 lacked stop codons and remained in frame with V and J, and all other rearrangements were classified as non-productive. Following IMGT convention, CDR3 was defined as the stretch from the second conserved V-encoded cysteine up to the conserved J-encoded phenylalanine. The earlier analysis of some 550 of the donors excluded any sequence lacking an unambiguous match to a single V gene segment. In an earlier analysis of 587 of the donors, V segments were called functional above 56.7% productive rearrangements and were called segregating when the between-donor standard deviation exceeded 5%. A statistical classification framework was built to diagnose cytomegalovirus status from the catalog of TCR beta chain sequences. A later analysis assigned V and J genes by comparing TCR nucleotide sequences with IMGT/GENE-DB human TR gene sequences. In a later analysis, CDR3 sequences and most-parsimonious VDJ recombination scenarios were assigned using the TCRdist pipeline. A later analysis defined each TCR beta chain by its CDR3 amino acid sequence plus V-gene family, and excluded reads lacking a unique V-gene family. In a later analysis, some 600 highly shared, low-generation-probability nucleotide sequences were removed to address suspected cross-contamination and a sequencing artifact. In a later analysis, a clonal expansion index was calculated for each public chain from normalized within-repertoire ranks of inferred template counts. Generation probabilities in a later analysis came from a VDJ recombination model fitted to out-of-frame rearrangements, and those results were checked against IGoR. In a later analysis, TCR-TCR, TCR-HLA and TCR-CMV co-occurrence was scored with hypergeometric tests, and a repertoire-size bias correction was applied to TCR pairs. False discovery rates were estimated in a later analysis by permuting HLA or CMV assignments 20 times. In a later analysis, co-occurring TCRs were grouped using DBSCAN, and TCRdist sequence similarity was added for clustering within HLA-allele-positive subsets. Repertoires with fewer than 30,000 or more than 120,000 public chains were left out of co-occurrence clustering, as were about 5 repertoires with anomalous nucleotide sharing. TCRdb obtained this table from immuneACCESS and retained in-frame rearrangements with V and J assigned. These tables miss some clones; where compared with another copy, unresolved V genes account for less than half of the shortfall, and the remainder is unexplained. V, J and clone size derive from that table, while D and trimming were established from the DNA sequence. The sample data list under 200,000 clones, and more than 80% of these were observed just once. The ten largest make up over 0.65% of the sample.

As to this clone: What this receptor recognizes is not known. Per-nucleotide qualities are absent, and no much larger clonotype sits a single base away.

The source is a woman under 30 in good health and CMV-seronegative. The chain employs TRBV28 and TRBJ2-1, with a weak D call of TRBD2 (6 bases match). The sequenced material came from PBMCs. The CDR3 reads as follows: CASTRLGLSYNEQFF. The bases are TGTGCCAGCACCAGACTAGGATTGAGTTACAATGAGCAGTTCTTC.